This T cell receptor beta chain was identified during a study of PD-L1 blockade in urothelial cancer. Overall study: Atezolizumab at 1,200 mg intravenously every 3 weeks was started by patients in the mid-2010s. Blood was evaluated 3 weeks (second dose) and 6 weeks after therapy began.

Patient disease was locally advanced or metastatic urothelial carcinoma. Some clones are missing from TCRdb's copy, which holds only in-frame ones; the method was immunoSEQ multiplex PCR. In the table there are over 50,000 clones, about 86% of which are singletons. Germline CDR1 reads MDHEN; CDR2 reads SYDVKM. The CDR3 runs to 14 residues. Trimming pared 10 bases from V and 2 bases from J, leaving 12 bases between. The clonotype originates from a man between 45 and 60 years old with urothelial cancer. The sequencing used PBMCs, collected around atezolizumab (anti-PD-L1) treatment. The chain carries TRBV28 and TRBJ1-6, with D unresolved. Here the CDR3 DNA reads TGTGCCACCTGTCCCGAGACCTATAATTCACCCCTCCACTTT. This codes for CATCPETYNSPLHF.